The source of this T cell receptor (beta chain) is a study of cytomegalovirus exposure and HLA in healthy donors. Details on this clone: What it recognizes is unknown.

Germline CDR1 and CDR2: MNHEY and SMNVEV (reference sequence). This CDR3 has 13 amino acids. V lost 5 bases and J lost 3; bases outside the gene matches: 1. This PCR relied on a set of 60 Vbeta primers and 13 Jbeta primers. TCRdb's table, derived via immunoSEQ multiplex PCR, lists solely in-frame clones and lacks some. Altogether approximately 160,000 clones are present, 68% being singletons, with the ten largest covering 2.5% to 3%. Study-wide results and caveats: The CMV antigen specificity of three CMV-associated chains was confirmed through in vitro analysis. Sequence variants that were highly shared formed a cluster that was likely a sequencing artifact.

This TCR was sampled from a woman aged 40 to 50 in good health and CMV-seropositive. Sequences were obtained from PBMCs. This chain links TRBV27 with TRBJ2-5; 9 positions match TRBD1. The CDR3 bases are TGTGCCAGCAGTAGGGACAGGGAAGAGACCCAGTACTTC. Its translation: CASSRDREETQYF.